Included here is one T cell receptor (beta chain) sequence, with context. Its target is unknown. J lost 3 bases, V lost 0 bases, and 9 bases had no gene match. CDR1 and CDR2 from the germline V gene are MNHNY and SVGAGI (reference sequence). This CDR3 contains 18 residues. This sample's time point: pre-sensitization, week 0. The treatment denotes: therapeutic diphenylcyclopropenone sensitization with weekly scalp DPC. Alopecia patients between 18 and 70 years old and suitable for DPC were used as donors. TCRdb re-called the RACE reads with MiXCR, one entry per CDR3 protein. The repertoire includes over 35,000 distinct CDR3 sequences, about 10% of them detected once, and approximately 6.3% sits in the top ten. This entry is derived from a study of human T cells and chemical hapten exposure. Study-wide points: Expanded TCRs clustered into significantly more large CDR3 similarity groups than controls, the analysis revealed.

The sequence was collected from a man aged 30-40 years with alopecia areata. Some clones in this sample may be carry-over from other donors' samples. The chain has TRBV6-6 and TRBJ2-1; 9 bases agree with TRBD2. Sequencing was performed on whole blood, taken in connection with sensitization to the hapten diphenylcyclopropenone (DPC). DNA for the CDR3: TGTGCCAGCAGTTACTCTGAGCCAGCGGGGGGCCTCTACAATGAGCAGTTCTTC. Protein product: CASSYSEPAGGLYNEQFF.